This T cell receptor (beta chain) was observed in a study of T cell changes during pregnancy in multiple sclerosis. TCRdb's table, derived via immunoSEQ multiplex PCR, lists solely in-frame clones and lacks some. Among 50,000 or so clones listed, 85% to 95% were seen once. V lost 4 bases, J lost 0 bases, and 12 bases lay in between. This CDR3 contains 15 residues. Germline CDR1 is MNHNS and CDR2 is SASEGT. The receptor was isolated from a female donor with multiple sclerosis, enrolled in a pregnancy study. Material: CD4+ T cells from peripheral blood mononuclear cells, obtained before pregnancy. V gene TRBV6-1 combines with J gene TRBJ1-1; perhaps TRBD1 as D (5 bases). The CDR3 loop reads CASSGRGLMNTEAFF. The CDR3 DNA reads TGTGCCAGCAGTGGAAGGGGACTCATGAACACTGAAGCTTTCTTT.